The T cell receptor beta chain described here comes from a study of cytomegalovirus exposure and HLA in healthy donors. Study-level results: Among TCR sequences, most were rare, though some public TCRs appeared in many donors.

PCR involved 60 Vbeta and 13 Jbeta primers. The protocol was immunoSEQ multiplex PCR, while the TCRdb copy is restricted to in-frame clones and leaves out a portion. The sample shows around 92,000 clones, approximately 80% of them seen only once. As concerns this clone: Its specificity is not known.

Each of the donors was a healthy bone marrow donor. In germline, CDR1 is GTSNPN, CDR2 SVGIG (reference sequence). CDR3 size: 11 residues. V was cut by 3 bases and J by 10 bases, with 10 bases left in between. The chain links TRBV30 to TRBJ2-1, with D perhaps TRBD2 (5 bases). This clonotype was obtained from a man aged 55 to 69 in good health and CMV-seropositive. The specimen sequenced was PBMCs. The CDR3 DNA reads as TGTGCCTGGAGCGATGCTAGCGAGCAGTTCTTC. Translating gives CAWSDASEQFF.